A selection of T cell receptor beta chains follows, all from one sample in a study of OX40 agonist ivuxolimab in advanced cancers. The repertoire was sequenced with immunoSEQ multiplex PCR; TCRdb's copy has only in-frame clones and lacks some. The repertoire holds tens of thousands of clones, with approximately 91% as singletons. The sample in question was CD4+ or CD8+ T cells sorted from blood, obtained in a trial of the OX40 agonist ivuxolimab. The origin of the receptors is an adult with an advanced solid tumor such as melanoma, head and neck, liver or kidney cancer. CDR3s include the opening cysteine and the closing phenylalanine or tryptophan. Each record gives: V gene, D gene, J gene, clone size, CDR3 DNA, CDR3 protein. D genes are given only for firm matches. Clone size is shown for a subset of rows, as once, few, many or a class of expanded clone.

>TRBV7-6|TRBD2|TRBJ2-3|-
TGTGCCAGCAGCTTAAGGACTAGCGGGAGCACAGATACGCAGTATTTT
CASSLRTSGSTDTQYF
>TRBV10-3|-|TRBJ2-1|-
TGTGCCATCAGAGGACGAAGCTCCTACAATGAGCAGTTCTTC
CAIRGRSSYNEQFF
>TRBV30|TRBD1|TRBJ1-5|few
TGTGCCTGTGCTCCGGGACAGGTCGAGCCCCAGCATTTT
CACAPGQVEPQHF
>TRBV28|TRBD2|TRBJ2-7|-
TGTGCCAGCAGTTTAGCGGGAGAGGGCGAGCAGTACTTC
CASSLAGEGEQYF
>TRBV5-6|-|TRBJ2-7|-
TGTGCCAGCAGCTTGTTAGGCTACGAGCAGTACTTC
CASSLLGYEQYF
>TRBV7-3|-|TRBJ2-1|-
TGTGCCAGCAGCTTAGACTTCTCAGACAATGAGCAGTTCTTC
CASSLDFSDNEQFF
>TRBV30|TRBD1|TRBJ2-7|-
TGTGCCTGGAGGTGGACAGGTGGACCCTACGAGCAGTACTTC
CAWRWTGGPYEQYF
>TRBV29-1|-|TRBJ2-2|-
TGCAGCGTTGGGAATAGGGCGAACACCGGGGAGCTGTTTTTT
CSVGNRANTGELFF
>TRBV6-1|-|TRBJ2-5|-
TGTGCCAGCAGTGATTACAGTCTAGAACTATCAGAGACCCAGTACTTC
CASSDYSLELSETQYF
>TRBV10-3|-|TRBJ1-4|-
TGTGCCATCACCGACGGTCCAAATGAAAAACTGTTTTTT
CAITDGPNEKLFF
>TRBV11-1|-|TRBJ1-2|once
TGTGCCAGCAGCCCCGGGAGCCTCTATGGCTACACCTTC
CASSPGSLYGYTF
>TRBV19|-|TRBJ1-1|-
TGTGCCAGTAGTACCACCGGACGGGGTGAAGCTTTCTTT
CASSTTGRGEAFF
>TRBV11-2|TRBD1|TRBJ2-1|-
TGTGCCAGCAGCTCGGACAGGGAAGATGAGCAGTTCTTC
CASSSDREDEQFF
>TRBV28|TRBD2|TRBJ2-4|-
TGTGCCAGCACTACACACCTCAGCGGGAGAGTGTCCAAAAACATTCAGTACTTC
CASTTHLSGRVSKNIQYF
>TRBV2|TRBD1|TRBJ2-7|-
TGTGCCAGCAGTATCGGGACAGGGCCTGCCCTGCAGTACTTC
CASSIGTGPALQYF
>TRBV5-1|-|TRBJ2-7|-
TGCGCCAGCAGCTTGGCAGCGGGTAGTGACGAGCAGTACTTC
CASSLAAGSDEQYF
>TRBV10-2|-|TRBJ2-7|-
TGCGCCAGCAGCCCCAATGGGTACGAGCAGTACTTC
CASSPNGYEQYF
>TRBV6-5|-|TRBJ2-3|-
TGTGCCAGCAGCCCCAGTGGGACAGATACGCAGTATTTT
CASSPSGTDTQYF
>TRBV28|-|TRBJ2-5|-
TGTGCCAGCAGGGGGGAGCGGACCCAGTACTTC
CASRGERTQYF
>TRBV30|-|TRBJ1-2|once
TGTGCCTGGAGTGAGTTAGGGCCGCGCGGCTACACCTTC
CAWSELGPRGYTF
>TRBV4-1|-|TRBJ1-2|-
TGCGCCAGCAGCCAAGTTCTGCTAGCTAACTATGGCTACACCTTC
CASSQVLLANYGYTF
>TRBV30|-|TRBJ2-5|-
TGTGCCTGGAGTGCGGGTAAAGAGACCCAGTACTTC
CAWSAGKETQYF
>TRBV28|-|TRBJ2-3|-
TGTGCCAGCAGTTCGGGACAACGATTAGATACGCAGTATTTT
CASSSGQRLDTQYF
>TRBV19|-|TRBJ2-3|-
TGTGCCAGTAGTACGGAGTTTTTGAGCACAGATACGCAGTATTTT
CASSTEFLSTDTQYF
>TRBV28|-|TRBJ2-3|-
TGTGCCAGCCTCCTAAGGAGCGGTCGGGGGATAGGAGATACGCAGTATTTT
CASLLRSGRGIGDTQYF
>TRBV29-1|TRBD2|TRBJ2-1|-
TGCAGCGTTGAATCAGCGGGAGGTTCCTACAATGAGCAGTTCTTC
CSVESAGGSYNEQFF
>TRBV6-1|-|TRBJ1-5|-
TGTGCCAGCATGCTAGCTCCGTTAGGGCAGCCCCAGCATTTT
CASMLAPLGQPQHF
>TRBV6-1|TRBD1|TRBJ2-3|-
TGTGCCAGCACCCGGGACAGGGTGACAGATACGCAGTATTTT
CASTRDRVTDTQYF
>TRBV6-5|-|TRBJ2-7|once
TGTGCCAGCCGGCGAGGCTTCAGTTCCTACGAGCAGTACTTC
CASRRGFSSYEQYF
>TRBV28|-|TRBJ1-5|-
TGTGCCTCGGTAAGGGGAGCGTTCACTCAGCCCCAGCATTTT
CASVRGAFTQPQHF
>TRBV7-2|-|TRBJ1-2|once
TGTGCCAGCAGCTTAGTTTCAGGTCCGTTCGGCTACACCTTC
CASSLVSGPFGYTF
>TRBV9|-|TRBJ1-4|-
TGTGCCAGCAGCGTTTGGGGGGCGGCTAATGAAAAACTGTTTTTT
CASSVWGAANEKLFF
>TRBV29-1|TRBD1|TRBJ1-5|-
TGCAGCGTTGGCCAGGGGGTAGGTCAGCCCCAGCATTTT
CSVGQGVGQPQHF